Sequencing of this TCR beta chain was carried out in a study of cytomegalovirus exposure and HLA in healthy donors. The study, taken as a whole, reports: CMV serostatus alone was available as immune exposure information.

Amplification used 60 Vbeta primers and 13 Jbeta primers. Produced via immunoSEQ multiplex PCR; TCRdb's table is partial and in-frame only. The sample carries more than 150,000 clones, roughly 80% recorded once. As to this clone: Its target is not known.

Sequenced: PBMCs. This sequence originates from a young woman in good health and CMV-seronegative.

CDR3 nucleotide sequence: TGTGCCAGCAGGAAGGGGGCCTGGCAGCCCCAGCATTTT. Its translation is CASRKGAWQPQHF. This chain joins TRBV6-5 and TRBJ1-5; 7 positions agree with TRBD1. J was trimmed by 7 bases and V by 6 bases; bases with no gene match: 6. The germline V gene encodes CDR1 MNHEY and CDR2 SVGAGI. This CDR3 region has 13 residues.